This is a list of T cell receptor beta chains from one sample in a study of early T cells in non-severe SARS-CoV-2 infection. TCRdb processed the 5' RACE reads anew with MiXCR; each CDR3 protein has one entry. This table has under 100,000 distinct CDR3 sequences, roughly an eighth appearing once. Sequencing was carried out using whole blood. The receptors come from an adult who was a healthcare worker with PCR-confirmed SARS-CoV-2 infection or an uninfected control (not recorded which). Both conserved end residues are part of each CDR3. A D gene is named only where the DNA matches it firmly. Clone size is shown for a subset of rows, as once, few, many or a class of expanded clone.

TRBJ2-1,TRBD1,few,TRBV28,TGTGCCAGCAGTTTACTAGACAGGGGACAGTTCTTC,CASSLLDRGQFF
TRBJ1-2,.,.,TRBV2,TGTGCCAGCAGTGAAACAGGCCCAGAGCAATCTTATGGCTACACCTTC,CASSETGPEQSYGYTF
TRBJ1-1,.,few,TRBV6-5,TGTGCCAGCAGTCGGGGTGTGACTGAAGCTTTCTTT,CASSRGVTEAFF
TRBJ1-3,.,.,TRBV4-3,TGCGCCAGCAGCCAGACCCAGGGGACCCTCTCTGGAAACACCATATATTTT,CASSQTQGTLSGNTIYF
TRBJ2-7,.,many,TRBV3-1,TGTGCCAGCAGGCAAGCTGGAGGGGAGCAGTACTTC,CASRQAGGEQYF
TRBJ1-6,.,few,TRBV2,TGTGCCAGCAGTGCGGAGAGCTCCTATAATTCACCCCTCCACTTT,CASSAESSYNSPLHF
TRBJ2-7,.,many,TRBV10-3,TGTGCCATCAGGGGACCGGGATTTTACGAGCAGTACTTC,CAIRGPGFYEQYF
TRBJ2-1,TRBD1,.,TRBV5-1,TGCGCCAGCAGCCTGGGGGCCGGGACAGGTAGAGATGAGCAGTTCTTC,CASSLGAGTGRDEQFF
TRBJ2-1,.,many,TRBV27,TGTGCCAGCAGTTTCCAGCAGGAATGGGAGCAGTTCTTC,CASSFQQEWEQFF
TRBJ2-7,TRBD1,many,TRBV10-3,TGTGCCATCTCACAACAGGGGGCCTACGAGCAGTACTTC,CAISQQGAYEQYF
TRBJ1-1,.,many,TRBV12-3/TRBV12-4,TGTGCCAGCACCTCGCGGGCTGAAGCTTTCTTT,CASTSRAEAFF
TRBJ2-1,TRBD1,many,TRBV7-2,TGTGCCAGCAGCTTCGGGACAGGGCTGGGCAATGAGCAGTTCTTC,CASSFGTGLGNEQFF
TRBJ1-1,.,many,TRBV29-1,TGCAGCGTAATCCCTAACACTGAAGCTTTCTTT,CSVIPNTEAFF
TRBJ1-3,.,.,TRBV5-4,TGTGCCAGCAGCACCGGACGGGACTCTGGAAACACCATATATTTT,CASSTGRDSGNTIYF
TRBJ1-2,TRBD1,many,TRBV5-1,TGCGCCAGCAGCTCCGATTGGGACAGCAAGAACTATGGCTACACCTTC,CASSSDWDSKNYGYTF
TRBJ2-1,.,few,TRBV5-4,TGTGCCAGCAGCTTGGAAGGGGGAAGCAATGAGCAGTTCTTC,CASSLEGGSNEQFF
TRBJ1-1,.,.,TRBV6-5,TGTGCCAGCAGGAGGGACTCTCAGAACACTGAAGCTTTCTTT,CASRRDSQNTEAFF
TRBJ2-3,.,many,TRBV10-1,TGCGCCAGCAGTGAGTCGATGCGGGCAGATACGCAGTATTTT,CASSESMRADTQYF
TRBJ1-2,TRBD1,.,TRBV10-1,TGCGCCAGCAGCCCCGACAGGGCCTATGGCTACACCTTC,CASSPDRAYGYTF
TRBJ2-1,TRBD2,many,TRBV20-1,TGCAGTGCTAGAGAAAGGGCGGGACTAGCTGCCTACAATGAGCAGTTCTTC,CSARERAGLAAYNEQFF
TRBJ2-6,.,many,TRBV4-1,TGCGCCAGCAGCCAAGATCTGGGCAGGGACACTGGGGCCAACGTCCTGACTTTC,CASSQDLGRDTGANVLTF
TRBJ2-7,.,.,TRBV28,TGTGCCAGCAGGCCGAGCCGGGACGGAGCCTACGAGCAGTACTTC,CASRPSRDGAYEQYF
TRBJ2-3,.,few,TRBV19,TGTGCCAGTAGTATAGGACAGACCCGGACGACAGATACGCAGTATTTT,CASSIGQTRTTDTQYF
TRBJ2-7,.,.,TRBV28,TGTGCCAGCAGTTTGAGGGCCGAGCAGTACTTC,CASSLRAEQYF
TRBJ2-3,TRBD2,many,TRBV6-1,TGTGCCAGCACTAGCGGGGGGGCGTCAGATACGCAGTATTTT,CASTSGGASDTQYF
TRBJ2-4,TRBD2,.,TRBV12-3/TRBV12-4,TGTGCCAGCAGCCCGAGGGCCCAGCGGGGGGGCCTAGGAGCCAAAAACATTCAGTACTTC,CASSPRAQRGGLGAKNIQYF
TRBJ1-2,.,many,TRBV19,TGTGCCAAGACACGTCCTAACTATGGCTACACCTTC,CAKTRPNYGYTF
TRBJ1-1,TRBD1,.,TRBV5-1,TGCGCCAGCAGCTTGTGGCAGGGGGGGACTGAAGCTTTCTTT,CASSLWQGGTEAFF
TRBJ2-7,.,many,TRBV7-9,TGTGCCAGCAGCTTAAACTTACCCTACGAGCAGTACTTC,CASSLNLPYEQYF
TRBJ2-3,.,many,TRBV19,TGTGCCAGTAGTATTGGTAGCGGCACAGATACGCAGTATTTT,CASSIGSGTDTQYF
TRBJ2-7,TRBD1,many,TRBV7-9,TGTGCCAGCAGCTCCGCCCGGGACAGGGTTTACGAGCAGTACTTC,CASSSARDRVYEQYF
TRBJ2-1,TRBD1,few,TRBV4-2,TGTGCCAGCAGCCCCTATCGGGGGACAGGGACCTACAATGAGCAGTTCTTC,CASSPYRGTGTYNEQFF
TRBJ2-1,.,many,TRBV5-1,TGCGCCAGCAGCTTGAGTAATGAGCAGTTCTTC,CASSLSNEQFF
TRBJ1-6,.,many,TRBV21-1,TGTGCCAGCAGCAATTGGCAGGGGAATTCACCCCTCCACTTT,CASSNWQGNSPLHF